The 25 T cell receptor beta chains below come from one sample, sequenced in a study of blood T cell repertoires in COVID-19. Repertoires were generated with immunoSEQ multiplex PCR, while TCRdb's copy carries only in-frame clones and drops some. This table has about 220,000 clones, approximately 88% appearing once. Sequences were obtained from PBMCs or T cells enriched from blood (not recorded which). The receptors were sampled from a woman in her thirties with acute COVID-19.

The chain couples TRBV3-1 (or the pseudogene TRBV3-2) to TRBJ1-2, with TRBD1 matching 8 bases. With V trimmed by 1 base and J by 7 bases, 5 bases remained unmatched. The CDR3 is made up of 14 amino acids. From germline, CDR1 is LGHDT and CDR2 YNNKEL (reference sequence). DNA of the CDR3: TGTGCCAGCAGCCAAGGTGGACAGGGCGGTGGCTACACCTTC. Protein product: CASSQGGQGGGYTF.

This chain links TRBV19 with TRBJ1-6; 8 bases match TRBD1. Germline assignment: CDR1 LNHDA and CDR2 SQIVND (reference sequence). The J segment lost 10 bases and the V segment lost 1 base, leaving 9 bases of the junction unmatched. This CDR3 spans 16 amino acids. As DNA, the CDR3 is TGTGCCAGTAGTATAGGGGGACAGGTCTGGCGGTCACCCCTCCACTTT. Translation gives CASSIGGQVWRSPLHF.

The V gene is TRBV7-8, the J gene TRBJ2-1; 7 nucleotides match TRBD1. Unmatched junction bases numbered 9, after V lost 7 bases and J lost 3 bases. From germline, CDR1 is SGHVS and CDR2 FQNEAQ. The CDR3 runs 15 residues. The CDR3 spells CASILTGTVYNEQFF. CDR3 DNA sequence: TGTGCCAGCATCCTCACCGGGACAGTCTACAATGAGCAGTTCTTC.

The V call is TRBV5-5, the J call TRBJ1-5; D gene uncertain. The CDR3 length is 16 residues. Trimming pared 4 bases from V and 3 bases from J, leaving 17 bases between. The V gene's germline CDR1 is SGHKS and CDR2 YYEKEE (reference sequence). The CDR3 reads CASSQDLGEVNQPQHF. The CDR3 bases are TGTGCCAGCAGCCAGGACCTCGGGGAGGTCAATCAGCCCCAGCATTTT.

This clone has a handful of counts. The chain carries TRBV25-1 and TRBJ2-1, with D unresolved. The CDR3 spans 13 residues. Germline CDR1 is MGHDK and CDR2 is SYGVNS. Trimming took 3 bases from V and 3 from J, leaving 6 bases between them. CDR3 amino acids: CASSDSLYNEQFF. In DNA, the CDR3 is TGTGCCAGCAGTGACTCACTCTACAATGAGCAGTTCTTC.

The chain joins TRBV7-9 to TRBJ1-5; D is possibly TRBD1 (5 bases). V lost 5 bases and J 3 bases, leaving 11 bases between the germline ends. Germline loops: CDR1 SEHNR, CDR2 FQNEAQ (reference sequence). CDR3 length: 14 amino acids. CDR3 loop: CASSPDSLNQPQHF. The DNA of the CDR3 is TGTGCCAGCAGCCCCGACAGCCTCAATCAGCCCCAGCATTTT. Supplemented by reference TRBV7-9 and TRBJ1-5, the full variable domain reads DTGVSQNPRHKITKRGQNVTFRCDPISEHNRLYWYRQTLGQGPEFLTYFQNEAQLEKSRLLSDRFSAERPKGSFSTLEIQRTEQGDSAMYLCASSPDSLNQPQHFGDGTRLSIL.

The CDR3 bases are TGTGCCAGCTCACCAGGAGACAGGGCCTACACTGAAGCTTTCTTT. Translation: CASSPGDRAYTEAFF. The chain joins TRBV18 to TRBJ1-1, with 7 bases matching TRBD1. V lost 2 bases, J lost 3 bases, and 6 bases stayed unmatched. The CDR3 sequence is 15 residues long. CDR1 is KGHSH, CDR2 LQKENI, per germline.

This clone was recorded once. V is TRBV5-1 and J is TRBJ1-5, with D possibly matching TRBD1 (6 bases). The CDR3 is made up of 14 amino acids. V was clipped by 3 bases and J by 6 bases, with 13 bases between them. Looked up from germline, CDR1 is SGHRS and CDR2 is YFSETQ. The CDR3: CASSSGTFGQPQHF. CDR3 coding DNA: TGCGCCAGCAGCTCTGGGACATTTGGTCAGCCCCAGCATTTT.

A single count supports this clone. This chain joins TRBV25-1 and TRBJ2-3; 8 positions agree with TRBD1. This CDR3 region has 14 residues. Looked up from germline, CDR1 is MGHDK and CDR2 is SYGVNS. The junction had 2 bases not matched to a gene; V was cut back by 4 bases and J by 2 bases. The CDR3: CASSGRGPTDTQYF. The CDR3 DNA follows: TGTGCCAGCAGTGGCAGGGGGCCCACAGATACGCAGTATTTT. The variable domain in full, completed from reference TRBV25-1 and TRBJ2-3, reads EADIYQTPRYLVIGTGKKITLECSQTMGHDKMYWYQQDPGMELHLIHYSYGVNSTEKGDLSSESTVSRIRTEHFPLTLESARPSHTSQYLCASSGRGPTDTQYFGPGTRLTVL.

The chain has TRBV6-4 and TRBJ1-6, with D perhaps TRBD1 (5 bases). Germline V gives CDR1 MRHNA, CDR2 SNTAGT. Trimming pared 2 bases from V and 2 bases from J, leaving 13 bases between. The CDR3 sequence is 17 residues long. The CDR3 reads CASSDPLGGTYNSPLHF. CDR3 DNA: TGTGCCAGCAGTGACCCACTGGGGGGGACCTATAATTCACCCCTCCACTTT.

The rearrangement joins TRBV27 to TRBJ2-7; 9 bases fit TRBD1. This CDR3 region has 14 residues. V trimming: 6 bases; J trimming: 4 bases; junction bases outside the gene matches: 7. Germline values: CDR1 MNHEY, CDR2 SMNVEV (reference sequence). The CDR3 protein is CASSRDRASYEQYF. CDR3 DNA: TGTGCCAGCAGCCGGGACAGGGCTTCATACGAGCAGTACTTC.

The rearrangement links TRBV12-3 or TRBV12-4 to TRBJ2-7; D ambiguous. V lost 6 bases and J 4 bases, leaving 7 bases between the germline ends. The CDR3 spans 11 residues. The CDR3 here is CASSLLYEQYF. The CDR3 region has the DNA TGTGCCAGCAGCCTTTTATACGAGCAGTACTTC.

A remark on this clone: Different DNA sequences within this sample yield the same CDR3. The gene calls are TRBV5-1 and TRBJ1-1, with a weak D call TRBD1 (5 bases). V shed 2 bases and J shed 3 bases, with 11 bases lying between them. This CDR3 contains 14 residues. From germline, CDR1 is SGHRS and CDR2 YFSETQ. The CDR3 sequence is CASSLSGGDTEAFF. CDR3 nucleotide sequence: TGCGCCAGCAGCTTAAGCGGAGGGGACACTGAAGCTTTCTTT.

This chain connects TRBV10-1 to TRBJ1-6, with no clear D. Trimming pared 2 bases from V and 10 bases from J, leaving 9 bases between. The CDR3 consists of 13 residues. Per germline, CDR1 WNHNN and CDR2 SYGVQD (reference sequence). The CDR3 protein is CASSETVGSPLHF. In DNA form, the CDR3 reads TGCGCCAGCAGTGAGACAGTAGGCTCACCCCTCCACTTT.

The chain couples TRBV30 to TRBJ1-1; TRBD1 aligns across 7 bases. J lost 4 bases, V lost 2 bases, and 4 bases had no gene match. CDR3 length: 13 amino acids. Per germline, CDR1 GTSNPN and CDR2 SVGIG (reference sequence). The CDR3 reads CAWSNQGGTEAFF. The DNA of the CDR3 is TGTGCCTGGAGTAATCAGGGGGGCACTGAAGCTTTCTTT.

The DNA for the CDR3 is TGTGCCAGCCACGTTCAGCGGGGAAGCTCCTACGAGCAGTACTTC. This sequence encodes CASHVQRGSSYEQYF. The chain recombines TRBV5-4 with TRBJ2-7; 7 positions match TRBD2. V lost 7 bases to trimming and J lost 0 bases; unmatched junction nucleotides: 10. This CDR3 has 15 residues. Germline V gene lookup returns CDR1 SGHNT and CDR2 YYREEE (reference sequence).

The rearrangement uses TRBV2 and TRBJ2-7; unclear D gene. The germline V gene has CDR1 SNHLY and CDR2 FYNNEI. Trimming removed 4 bases at V and 2 bases at J, with 3 bases between. The CDR3 is made up of 11 amino acids. The CDR3 spells CASSVAYEQYF. CDR3 bases: TGTGCCAGCAGTGTCGCCTACGAGCAGTACTTC.

CDR3 DNA: TGTGCTAGTGGCCCGACAGGGGGCAGGGAGACCCAGTACTTC. Protein sequence: CASGPTGGRETQYF. The chain joins TRBV12-5 to TRBJ2-5; TRBD1 agrees at 10 bases. Germline CDR1 and CDR2: LGHNT and FRNRAP. The ends lost 6 bases at V and 5 bases at J; junction bases unmatched: 6. The CDR3 totals 14 residues.

In its sample, this clone was seen a few times. The chain has TRBV2 and TRBJ2-7, with 9 bases identical to TRBD1. There are 14 residues in the CDR3. The V segment lost 8 bases and the J segment 3 bases; nucleotides outside the gene matches: 8. CDR1 is SNHLY and CDR2 is FYNNEI in the germline V gene. The CDR3 sequence is CASRGTGLSYEQYF. CDR3 DNA: TGTGCCAGCCGGGGGACAGGGTTAAGCTACGAGCAGTACTTC.

The table lists this clone with a count of one. The chain links TRBV27 to TRBJ2-1; a weak D match, TRBD2 (7 bases). The CDR3 has 13 residues. Trimming removed 3 bases at V and 8 bases at J, with 11 bases between. Germline CDR1 and CDR2: MNHEY and SMNVEV (reference sequence). The CDR3 sequence: CASSFRGAYEQFF. CDR3 nucleotides: TGTGCCAGCAGTTTTCGGGGGGCCTATGAGCAGTTCTTC.

This rearrangement joins TRBV11-2 to TRBJ1-1, with a weak D call TRBD1 (5 bases). The CDR3 consists of 13 residues. Deletions cut 6 bases from V and 1 base from J, with 9 bases between. CDR1 is SGHAT and CDR2 is FQNNGV in the germline V gene. The CDR3 here is CASSAGPNTEAFF. CDR3 sequence (DNA): TGTGCCAGCAGTGCAGGGCCGAACACTGAAGCTTTCTTT.

The chain joins TRBV12-5 to TRBJ2-7; no firm D call. Germline CDR1 reads LGHNT; CDR2 reads FRNRAP. Between the trimmed V and J ends, which lost 3 bases and 5 bases, there was a span of 11 bases. This CDR3 contains 13 residues. CDR3 coding DNA: TGTGCTAGTGGTTTCCCCCCCCGGGACGAGCAGTACTTC. Translating it yields CASGFPPRDEQYF.

This clone has a handful of counts. The CDR3 nucleotides read TGCGCCAGCAGCTCGGGAGACAGGGTCGAACAAAAAGCTTTCTTT. Its protein is CASSSGDRVEQKAFF. V and J are TRBV5-1 and TRBJ1-1; 7 bases fit TRBD1. Germline CDR1 and CDR2: SGHRS and YFSETQ. Germline trimming cut 3 bases from V and 9 bases from J; bases unmatched to any gene: 14. This CDR3 contains 15 residues.

V gene TRBV11-2 combines with J gene TRBJ1-2, with a tentative D call TRBD1 (6 bases). In germline, CDR1 is SGHAT, CDR2 FQNNGV. The CDR3 totals 15 residues. V lost 4 bases to trimming and J lost 6 bases, with 18 bases between them. DNA for the CDR3: TGTGCCAGCAGCTCAGCAAAGAGGGGGGGGAATGGCTACACCTTC. Amino acids: CASSSAKRGGNGYTF.

The J gene is TRBJ1-2, the V gene TRBV18, with no clear D. V gave up 5 bases and J gave up 4 bases, with 8 bases separating them. CDR1 and CDR2 (germline): KGHSH, LQKENI. The CDR3 consists of 12 residues. The chain's CDR3 is CASSFESYGYTF. The CDR3 nucleotides are TGTGCCAGCTCATTTGAGAGCTATGGCTACACCTTC.